These 29 T cell receptor beta chains were all obtained from the same sample, sequenced in a study of cytomegalovirus exposure and HLA in healthy donors. Sequencing was performed with immunoSEQ multiplex PCR; in TCRdb, only in-frame clones are kept and a portion is missing. The sample carries tens of thousands of clones, approximately 95% recorded once. Sequences were obtained from PBMCs. All receptors come from a man between 18 and 29 years old in good health and CMV-seropositive.

V gene TRBV2 combines with J gene TRBJ1-5, with D possibly TRBD1 on 5 matching bases. With 2 bases removed from V and 7 bases from J, the gap between germline ends came to 9 bases. The CDR3 extends over 13 amino acids. Germline V gene sequence: CDR1 SNHLY, CDR2 FYNNEI. The CDR3 sequence is CASSEWGGQPQHF. The CDR3 coding sequence is TGTGCCAGCAGTGAATGGGGGGGGCAGCCCCAGCATTTT.

This chain joins TRBV6-1 and TRBJ2-3; weak D call: TRBD2 (5 bases). The V and J ends lost 7 bases and 3 bases respectively, with 14 bases between them. The germline V gene has CDR1 MNHNS and CDR2 SASEGT. This CDR3 spans 14 amino acids. CDR3 loop: CASITGRRTDTQYF. CDR3 DNA sequence: TGTGCCAGCATAACCGGGCGGAGGACAGATACGCAGTATTTT.

This chain connects TRBV9 to TRBJ2-5; 10 bases are shared with TRBD2. V lost 2 bases and J lost 2; bases outside the gene matches: 12. CDR1 is SGDLS and CDR2 is YYNGEE in the germline V gene. CDR3 length: 18 amino acids. Here the CDR3 DNA reads TGTGCCAGCAGCGTCGGGGCTAGCGGGAGCTTTTTGCAAGAGACCCAGTACTTC. It translates to CASSVGASGSFLQETQYF.

The rearrangement links TRBV10-3 to TRBJ1-1, with D perhaps TRBD1 (5 bases). The V gene's germline CDR1 is ENHRY and CDR2 SYGVKD. The CDR3 contains 15 residues. V was pared by 0 bases and J by 2 bases, with 10 bases between. The CDR3 reads CAISESGQGNTEAFF. The CDR3 region has the DNA TGTGCCATCAGTGAGTCTGGCCAGGGCAACACTGAAGCTTTCTTT.

This clone appeared a single time. The rearrangement uses TRBV7-9 and TRBJ2-7, with D tentatively TRBD2 (5 bases). From germline, CDR1 is SEHNR and CDR2 FQNEAQ (reference sequence). V was clipped by 0 bases and J by 1 base, with 7 bases between them. This CDR3 spans 14 amino acids. The CDR3 nucleotides are TGTGCCAGCAGCTTAGCCGGGGTTTCCTACGAGCAGTACTTC. This translates into CASSLAGVSYEQYF. Using reference TRBV7-9 and TRBJ2-7 for the parts outside the CDR3, the full variable domain is DTGVSQNPRHKITKRGQNVTFRCDPISEHNRLYWYRQTLGQGPEFLTYFQNEAQLEKSRLLSDRFSAERPKGSFSTLEIQRTEQGDSAMYLCASSLAGVSYEQYFGPGTRLTVT.

The chain uses TRBV4-2 and TRBJ2-5, with 9 bases matching TRBD2. Trimming at V came to 0 bases and at J to 5 bases, leaving 16 bases not matched to a gene. Germline V gene sequence: CDR1 LGHNA, CDR2 YNFKEQ. The CDR3 has 19 residues. The CDR3 loop reads CASSQDLVSGRLSEETQYF. The CDR3 nucleotides are TGTGCCAGCAGCCAAGACCTCGTAAGCGGGAGGTTATCGGAGGAGACCCAGTACTTC.

This chain links TRBV14 with TRBJ2-7, with TRBD1 matching 7 bases. CDR1 SGHDN and CDR2 FVKESK come from the germline V gene. The CDR3 is made up of 13 amino acids. Trimming took 9 bases from V and 2 from J; bases not matched to a gene: 7. CDR3 nucleotides: TGTGCCAGTACCCCGGGACAGACCTACGAGCAGTACTTC. Its protein is CASTPGQTYEQYF.

The chain links TRBV11-2 to TRBJ2-5, with TRBD1 matching 7 bases. Germline loops: CDR1 SGHAT, CDR2 FQNNGV. The CDR3 consists of 14 residues. Germline trimming cut 5 bases from V and 4 bases from J; bases unmatched to any gene: 7. CDR3 in DNA: TGTGCCAGCAGCACGCGACAGGGAAGAGAGACCCAGTACTTC. Residues: CASSTRQGRETQYF.

This chain connects TRBV18 to TRBJ2-2; D call uncertain. V was pared by 6 bases and J by 6 bases, with 11 bases between. CDR1 KGHSH and CDR2 LQKENI come from the germline V gene. The CDR3 is 13 amino acids. CDR3 sequence reads: CASSPRGAGELFF. The CDR3, as DNA: TGTGCCAGCTCCCCTCGAGGAGCCGGGGAGCTGTTTTTT.

The CDR3 DNA reads as TGTGCCAGCAGCGCCAGACAAGACTACGAGCAGTACTTC. This encodes CASSARQDYEQYF. The rearrangement uses TRBV9 and TRBJ2-7; D is ambiguous. The CDR3 has 13 amino acids. Germline V CDR1 and CDR2: SGDLS, YYNGEE. Trimming pared 3 bases from V and 3 bases from J, leaving 10 bases between.

This sequence joins TRBV6-5 and TRBJ1-1, with D uncertain. The V end was cut by 0 bases, the J end by 7 bases, with 12 bases between. Looked up from germline, CDR1 is MNHEY and CDR2 is SVGAGI. CDR3 length: 14 amino acids. The CDR3 is CASSYSRRLVEAFF. The CDR3 DNA sequence: TGTGCCAGCAGTTACTCGAGGCGCCTGGTTGAAGCTTTCTTT.

In this sample, this clone turned up once. The J gene is TRBJ1-1, the V gene TRBV7-3; 8 bases agree with TRBD1. CDR3 size: 17 residues. CDR1 and CDR2 from the germline V gene are SGHTA and FQGTGA. V dropped 1 base and J dropped 0; count of bases not matched to a gene: 7. CDR3 sequence: CASSLIPQGALNTEAFF. CDR3 coding DNA: TGTGCCAGCAGCTTAATCCCGCAGGGGGCCTTGAACACTGAAGCTTTCTTT.

The chain carries TRBV5-4 and TRBJ2-2; 12 positions match TRBD2. The V and J ends lost 1 base and 6 bases, in that order; junction bases with no gene match: 4. The germline gives CDR1 SGHNT, CDR2 YYREEE (reference sequence). The CDR3 spans 16 residues. In DNA form, the CDR3 reads TGTGCCAGCAGCTTGAAGACTAGCGGGAGCGCCGGGGAGCTGTTTTTT. Translating gives CASSLKTSGSAGELFF.

The chain has TRBV5-1 and TRBJ2-3, with D possibly TRBD2 on 5 matching bases. The CDR3 loop spans 14 amino acids. V was clipped by 0 bases and J by 5 bases, with 10 bases between them. Germline values: CDR1 SGHRS, CDR2 YFSETQ. CDR3 DNA: TGCGCCAGCAGCTTGGCTAGCATGAGAGATACGCAGTATTTT. It translates to CASSLASMRDTQYF.

The chain uses TRBV27 and TRBJ1-2; TRBD1 agrees at 8 bases. This CDR3 comprises 13 residues. The ends lost 3 bases at V and 6 bases at J; junction bases unmatched: 3. Germline CDR1 MNHEY, CDR2 SMNVEV (reference sequence). This CDR3 reads CASSFDRGDGYTF. DNA of the CDR3: TGTGCCAGCAGTTTCGACAGGGGAGATGGCTACACCTTC.

This sequence joins TRBV7-4 and TRBJ2-1; the match to TRBD2 covers 9 bases. The CDR3 length is 17 residues. Trimming at V came to 4 bases and at J to 6 bases, leaving 13 bases not matched to a gene. CDR1 and CDR2 from the germline V gene are SGHVT and SQSDAQ. CDR3 DNA: TGTGCCAGCAGCTCCTCTAGCGGGACGACGCCCCTCAATGAGCAGTTCTTC. It translates to CASSSSSGTTPLNEQFF.

The rearrangement uses TRBV7-2 and TRBJ2-1, with D possibly matching TRBD2 (5 bases). This CDR3 region has 14 residues. Germline lookup yields CDR1 SGHTA and CDR2 FQGNSA. Trimming took off 5 bases at V and 5 bases at J, with 13 bases between the two ends. The CDR3 DNA follows: TGTGCCAGCAGCCCGTATAGCGCAGACAATGAGCAGTTCTTC. This translates into CASSPYSADNEQFF.

CDR3 bases: TGTGCCAGCAGGAAGACTAGCGGTTTTGCCGGGGAGCTGTTTTTT. Its protein product is CASRKTSGFAGELFF. The genes are TRBV11-1 and TRBJ2-2; 9 nucleotides line up with TRBD2. The germline V gene has CDR1 SGHAT and CDR2 FQDESV (reference sequence). With 6 bases clipped from V and 6 bases from J, the junction kept 8 bases outside the gene matches. This CDR3 spans 15 amino acids.

The chain carries TRBV29-1 and TRBJ1-1; 7 nucleotides align to TRBD1. This CDR3 contains 15 residues. CDR1 and CDR2 from the germline V gene are SQVTM and ANQGSEA. V lost 4 bases to trimming and J lost 0 bases; unmatched junction nucleotides: 8. CDR3 loop: CSVGVKGTVNTEAFF. The CDR3 DNA reads as TGCAGCGTTGGAGTTAAAGGGACAGTGAACACTGAAGCTTTCTTT. The complete variable domain, with remaining parts taken from reference TRBV29-1 and TRBJ1-1, reads SAVISQKPSRDICQRGTSLTIQCQVDSQVTMMFWYRQQPGQSLTLIATANQGSEATYESGFVIDKFPISRPNLTFSTLTVSNMSPEDSSIYLCSVGVKGTVNTEAFFGQGTRLTVV.

V gene TRBV4-1 combines with J gene TRBJ2-2; 10 nucleotides match TRBD1. The germline CDR1 and CDR2 sequences are MGHRA and YSYEKL. The CDR3 loop spans 17 amino acids. Trimming at V came to 0 bases and at J to 5 bases, leaving 6 bases not matched to a gene. The CDR3, as DNA: TGCGCCAGCAGCCAAGAGACTCCGGGACAGGGGACCGGGGAGCTGTTTTTT. Translating gives CASSQETPGQGTGELFF.

The chain recombines TRBV6-6 with TRBJ1-5, with a tentative D call TRBD1 (5 bases). Germline CDR1 and CDR2: MNHNY and SVGAGI (reference sequence). There are 15 residues in the CDR3. V was trimmed by 10 bases and J by 1 base, leaving 17 bases between them. The DNA of the CDR3 is TGTGCCACCAAACGAACAGGATTGAGCAATCAGCCCCAGCATTTT. It is translated as CATKRTGLSNQPQHF.

The chain couples TRBV29-1 to TRBJ2-3; 9 nucleotides match TRBD2. This CDR3 spans 14 amino acids. CDR1 and CDR2 (germline): SQVTM, ANQGSEA. Trimming cost V 4 bases and J 4 bases; bases outside gene matches: 6. This CDR3 is CSVVPAGGADTQYF. CDR3 DNA sequence: TGCAGCGTTGTCCCAGCGGGAGGTGCAGATACGCAGTATTTT.

This clone was seen a few times. The chain uses TRBV28 and TRBJ1-2, with unresolved D. V was cut by 6 bases and J by 5 bases, with 13 bases left in between. CDR3 length: 13 amino acids. Per the germline V gene, CDR1 is MDHEN and CDR2 is SYDVKM. This CDR3 reads CASRSADRYGYTF. Here the CDR3 DNA reads TGTGCCAGCAGGTCGGCGGATAGGTATGGCTACACCTTC.

The CDR3 loop is CASSLSMADTEAFF. The CDR3 DNA reads TGTGCCAGCAGTTTATCGATGGCGGACACTGAAGCTTTCTTT. The chain links TRBV27 to TRBJ1-1; D remains ambiguous. Deletions cut 0 bases from V and 3 bases from J, with 8 bases between. This CDR3 has 14 residues. Germline V gives CDR1 MNHEY, CDR2 SMNVEV (reference sequence).

This chain joins TRBV5-1 and TRBJ1-3; D remains unclear. Trimming took 3 bases from V and 4 from J, leaving 20 bases between them. Germline CDR1 reads SGHRS; CDR2 reads YFSETQ. The CDR3 consists of 17 residues. The chain's CDR3 is CASSWTGLSGRGNTIYF. DNA of the CDR3: TGCGCCAGCAGCTGGACTGGGCTCTCCGGGCGGGGAAACACCATATATTTT. Variable domain in full (rest from reference TRBV5-1 and TRBJ1-3): KAGVTQTPRYLIKTRGQQVTLSCSPISGHRSVSWYQQTPGQGLQFLFEYFSETQRNKGNFPGRFSGRQFSNSRSEMNVSTLELGDSALYLCASSWTGLSGRGNTIYFGEGSWLTVV.

The chain carries TRBV19 and TRBJ2-7; TRBD1 matches at 7 bases. The ends lost 3 bases at V and 4 bases at J; junction bases unmatched: 6. Germline lookup yields CDR1 LNHDA and CDR2 SQIVND (reference sequence). The CDR3 runs to 14 residues. This CDR3 is CASSIGTAKYEQYF. Here the CDR3 DNA reads TGTGCCAGTAGTATTGGGACAGCAAAGTACGAGCAGTACTTC.

This chain joins TRBV5-5 and TRBJ2-3; D unclear. The CDR3 length is 12 residues. Germline loops: CDR1 SGHKS, CDR2 YYEKEE (reference sequence). V lost 4 bases and J 6 bases, leaving 9 bases between the germline ends. This CDR3 is CASSPLGDTQYF. CDR3 nucleotides: TGTGCCAGCAGCCCCCTAGGCGATACGCAGTATTTT.

The CDR3 region has the DNA TGTGCCAGCAGTGAATGGGGACTAGCGCAAGAAGAGACCCAGTACTTC. Translating gives CASSEWGLAQEETQYF. The rearrangement links TRBV6-1 to TRBJ2-5; 10 bases line up with TRBD2. Germline lookup yields CDR1 MNHNS and CDR2 SASEGT. The CDR3 is 16 residues long. Germline trimming cut 2 bases from V and 3 bases from J; bases unmatched to any gene: 6.

V is TRBV5-4 and J is TRBJ1-3; D gene uncertain. This CDR3 contains 14 residues. Trimming pared 2 bases from V and 4 bases from J, leaving 10 bases between. The germline V gene encodes CDR1 SGHNT and CDR2 YYREEE (reference sequence). The CDR3 loop reads CASSLATVGNTIYF. CDR3 nucleotides: TGTGCCAGCAGCTTAGCTACAGTCGGAAACACCATATATTTT.